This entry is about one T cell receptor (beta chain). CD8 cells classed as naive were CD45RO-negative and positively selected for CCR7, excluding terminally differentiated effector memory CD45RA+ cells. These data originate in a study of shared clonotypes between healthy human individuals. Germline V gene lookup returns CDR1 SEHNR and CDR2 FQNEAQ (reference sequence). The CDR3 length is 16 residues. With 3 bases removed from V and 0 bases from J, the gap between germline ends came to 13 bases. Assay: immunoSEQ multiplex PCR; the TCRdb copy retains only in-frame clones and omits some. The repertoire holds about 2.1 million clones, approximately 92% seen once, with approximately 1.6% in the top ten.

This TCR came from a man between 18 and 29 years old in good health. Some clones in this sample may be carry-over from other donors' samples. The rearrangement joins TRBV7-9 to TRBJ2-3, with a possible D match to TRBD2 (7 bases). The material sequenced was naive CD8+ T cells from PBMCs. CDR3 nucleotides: TGTGCCAGCAGCTTCGGCCGGGGGGCAAGCACAGATACGCAGTATTTT. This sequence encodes CASSFGRGASTDTQYF. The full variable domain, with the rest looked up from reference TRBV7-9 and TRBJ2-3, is DTGVSQNPRHKITKRGQNVTFRCDPISEHNRLYWYRQTLGQGPEFLTYFQNEAQLEKSRLLSDRFSAERPKGSFSTLEIQRTEQGDSAMYLCASSFGRGASTDTQYFGPGTRLTVL.